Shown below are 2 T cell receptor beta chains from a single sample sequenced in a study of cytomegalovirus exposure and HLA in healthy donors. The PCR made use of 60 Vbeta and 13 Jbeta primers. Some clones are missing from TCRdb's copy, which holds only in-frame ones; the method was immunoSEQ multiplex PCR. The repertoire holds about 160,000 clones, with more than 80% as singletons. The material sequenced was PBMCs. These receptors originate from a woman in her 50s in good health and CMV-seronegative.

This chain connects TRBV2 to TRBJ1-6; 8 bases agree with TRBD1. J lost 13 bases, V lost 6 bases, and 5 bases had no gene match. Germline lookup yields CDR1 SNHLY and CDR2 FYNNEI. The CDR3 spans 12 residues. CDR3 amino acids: CASRGTGSPLHF. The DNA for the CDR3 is TGTGCCAGCAGGGGGACAGGCTCGCCCCTCCACTTT.

CDR3 in DNA: TGCGCCAGCAGTGGGACTAGCGCGGTTGAGCAGTTCTTC. Protein product: CASSGTSAVEQFF. V gene TRBV10-2 combines with J gene TRBJ2-1, with TRBD2 identical over 9 bases. The CDR3 totals 13 residues. CDR1 and CDR2 from the germline V gene are WSHSY and SAAADI. With 4 bases clipped from V and 9 bases from J, the junction kept 4 bases outside the gene matches.